This T cell receptor (beta chain) was retrieved from a study of T-cell reconstitution after alpha-beta-depleted transplantation in children. Study observations and caveats: Surviving recipient T cells and intrathymic progenitors accounted for some patients' high TCRbeta diversity at day 60.

The library targeted TCRbeta and was prepared with unique molecular identifiers. TCRdb reanalysed the PCR reads using MiXCR and keeps one entry per CDR3 protein. The table lists a few hundred thousand distinct CDR3 sequences, approximately 23% of them singletons, with roughly 9.7% in the top ten. For this clonotype: Its antigen is still unknown.

The receptor's source is a male patient between 5 and 17 years old who had a stem cell transplant for acute lymphoblastic leukemia, so the T cells may come from the graft donor. The sample consisted of PBMCs, mostly from graft donor cells, taken 180 days after TCRalphabeta/CD19-depleted stem cell transplant.

Written as DNA, the CDR3 is TGTGCCAGCAGTTTAATCCCCGGCCTAGCGTCAGATACGCAGTATTTT. Residues: CASSLIPGLASDTQYF. The chain carries TRBV27 and TRBJ2-3; the D gene is possibly TRBD2 (6 bases). Between the trimmed V and J ends, which lost 2 bases and 4 bases, there was a span of 16 bases. Per the germline V gene, CDR1 is MNHEY and CDR2 is SMNVEV (reference sequence). The CDR3 sequence is 16 residues long.